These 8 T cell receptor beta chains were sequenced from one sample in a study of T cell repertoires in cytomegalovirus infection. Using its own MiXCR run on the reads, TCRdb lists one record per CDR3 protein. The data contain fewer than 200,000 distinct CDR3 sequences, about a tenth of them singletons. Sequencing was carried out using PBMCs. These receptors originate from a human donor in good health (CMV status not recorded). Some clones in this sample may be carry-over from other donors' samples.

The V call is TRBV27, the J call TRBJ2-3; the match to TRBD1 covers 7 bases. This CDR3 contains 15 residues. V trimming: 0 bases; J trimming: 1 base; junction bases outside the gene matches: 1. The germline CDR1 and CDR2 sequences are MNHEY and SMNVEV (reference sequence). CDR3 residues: CASSLSGTGTDTQYF. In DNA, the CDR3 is TGTGCCAGCAGTTTATCCGGGACAGGCACAGATACGCAGTATTTT.

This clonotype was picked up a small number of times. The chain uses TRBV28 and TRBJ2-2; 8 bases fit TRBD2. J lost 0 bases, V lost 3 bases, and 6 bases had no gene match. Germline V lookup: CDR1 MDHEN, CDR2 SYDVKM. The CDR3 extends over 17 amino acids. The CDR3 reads CASSFLGLASNTGELFF. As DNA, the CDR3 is TGTGCCAGCAGTTTCCTTGGACTAGCTTCGAACACCGGGGAGCTGTTTTTT.

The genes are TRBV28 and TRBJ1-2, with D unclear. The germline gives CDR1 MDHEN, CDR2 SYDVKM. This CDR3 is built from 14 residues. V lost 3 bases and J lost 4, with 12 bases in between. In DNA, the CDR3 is TGTGCCAGCAGTTTCAGTACGAGTCCCTATGGCTACACCTTC. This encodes CASSFSTSPYGYTF.

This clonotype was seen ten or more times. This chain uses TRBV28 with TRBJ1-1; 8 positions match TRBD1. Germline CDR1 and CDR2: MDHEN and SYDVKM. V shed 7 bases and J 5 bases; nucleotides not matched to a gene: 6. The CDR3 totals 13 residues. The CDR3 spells CASNRQGSTEAFF. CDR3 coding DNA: TGTGCCAGCAATAGACAGGGGAGTACTGAAGCTTTCTTT.

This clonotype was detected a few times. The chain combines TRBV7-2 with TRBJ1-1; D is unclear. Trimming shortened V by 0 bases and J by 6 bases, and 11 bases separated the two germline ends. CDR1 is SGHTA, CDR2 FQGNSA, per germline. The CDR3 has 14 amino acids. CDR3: CASSLARRLAEAFF. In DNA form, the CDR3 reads TGTGCCAGCAGCTTAGCGCGGAGGTTGGCTGAAGCTTTCTTT.

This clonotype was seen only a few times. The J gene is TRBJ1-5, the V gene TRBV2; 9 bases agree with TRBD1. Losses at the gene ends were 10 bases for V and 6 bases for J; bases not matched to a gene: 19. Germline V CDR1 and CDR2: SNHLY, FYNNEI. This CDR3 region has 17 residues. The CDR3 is CATSSRRGQGGFQPQHF. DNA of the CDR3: TGTGCCACCTCAAGTCGTCGGGGACAGGGTGGTTTTCAGCCCCAGCATTTT.

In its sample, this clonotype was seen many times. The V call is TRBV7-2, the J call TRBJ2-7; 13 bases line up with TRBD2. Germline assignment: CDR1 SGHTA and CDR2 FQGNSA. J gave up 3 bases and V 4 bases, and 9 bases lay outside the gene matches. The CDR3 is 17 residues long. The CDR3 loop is CASSSTAGLAGVYEQYF. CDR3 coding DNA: TGTGCCAGCAGCTCGACCGCTGGACTAGCGGGAGTCTACGAGCAGTACTTC.

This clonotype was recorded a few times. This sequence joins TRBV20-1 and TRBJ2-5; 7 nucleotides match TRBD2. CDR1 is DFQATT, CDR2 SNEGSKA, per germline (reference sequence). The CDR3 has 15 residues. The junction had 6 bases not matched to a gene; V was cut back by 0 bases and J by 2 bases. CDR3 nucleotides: TGCAGTGCTAGAGATCACCAGCGGGGTCAAGAGACCCAGTACTTC. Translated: CSARDHQRGQETQYF.